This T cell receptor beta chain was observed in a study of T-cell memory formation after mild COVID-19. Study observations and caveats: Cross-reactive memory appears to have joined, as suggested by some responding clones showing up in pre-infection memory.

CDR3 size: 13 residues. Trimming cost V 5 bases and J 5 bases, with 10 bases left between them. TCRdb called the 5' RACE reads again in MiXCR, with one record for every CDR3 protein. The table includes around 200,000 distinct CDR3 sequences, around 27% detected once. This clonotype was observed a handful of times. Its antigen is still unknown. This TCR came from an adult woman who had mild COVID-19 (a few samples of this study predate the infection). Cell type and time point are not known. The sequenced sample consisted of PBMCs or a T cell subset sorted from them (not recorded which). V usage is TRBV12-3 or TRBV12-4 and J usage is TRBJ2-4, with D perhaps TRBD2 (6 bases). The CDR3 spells CASSGSGENIQYF. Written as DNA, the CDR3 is TGTGCCAGCAGTGGATCGGGGGAAAACATTCAGTACTTC.